Following are 26 T cell receptor beta chains from one sample sequenced in a study of blood T cell repertoires in COVID-19. Clones were sequenced by immunoSEQ multiplex PCR, and TCRdb holds only the in-frame ones, with some missing. Seen here are approximately 440,000 clones, 90% observed once, and the top ten hold less than 0.75%. Sequencing was done on a sample of PBMCs or T cells enriched from blood (not recorded which). These receptors all stem from a young man who had recovered from COVID-19.

The J gene is TRBJ1-4, the V gene TRBV19; D is undetermined. V was shortened by 6 bases and J by 11 bases, with 13 bases between the two germline ends. The CDR3 is 12 amino acids. Looked up from germline, CDR1 is LNHDA and CDR2 is SQIVND (reference sequence). The CDR3 DNA reads as TGTGCCAGTAGGAGCAGGAGGGAGAAACTGTTTTTT. It specifies CASRSRREKLFF.

The gene calls are TRBV28 and TRBJ2-3, with TRBD1 matching 9 bases. The CDR3 has 17 residues. V lost 3 bases, J lost 2 bases, and 9 bases stayed unmatched. Germline CDR1 MDHEN, CDR2 SYDVKM. The CDR3: CASSFRSRDRDTDTQYF. CDR3 nucleotides: TGTGCCAGCAGTTTTCGTTCCCGGGACAGGGACACAGATACGCAGTATTTT.

J is TRBJ1-2 and V is TRBV30, with D possibly TRBD1 on 5 matching bases. Germline CDR1 GTSNPN, CDR2 SVGIG (reference sequence). V lost 3 bases and J 4 bases, leaving 12 bases between the germline ends. This CDR3 has 13 amino acids. The CDR3 nucleotides are TGTGCCTGGAGCAGGGCCGCTTCCTATGGCTACACCTTC. It translates to CAWSRAASYGYTF.

The CDR3 region has the DNA TGTGCCATCAGTGACCCGGAACTGACTAGCGGGAGGGCCTACGAGCAGTACTTC. Its protein is CAISDPELTSGRAYEQYF. The genes are TRBV10-3 and TRBJ2-7; 14 bases are a match to TRBD2. The CDR3 contains 18 residues. V was pared by 3 bases and J by 2 bases, with 9 bases of the junction left unmatched. Germline CDR1 is ENHRY and CDR2 is SYGVKD.

The chain employs TRBV3-1 (or the pseudogene TRBV3-2) and TRBJ1-1; D might be TRBD1 (6 bases). The CDR3 runs to 12 residues. Trimming shortened V by 7 bases and J by 1 base, and 7 bases separated the two germline ends. Germline CDR1 is LGHDT and CDR2 is YNNKEL (reference sequence). The CDR3 DNA reads as TGTGCCAGCATGGGACAGAACACTGAAGCTTTCTTT. This encodes CASMGQNTEAFF.

The chain uses TRBV28 and TRBJ2-7, with D possibly matching TRBD2 (6 bases). Trimming stripped 5 bases from V and 2 bases from J, with 10 bases between. Germline CDR1 reads MDHEN; CDR2 reads SYDVKM. CDR3 length: 13 residues. As DNA, the CDR3 is TGTGCCAGCAGTGAAACTAGCCCCTACGAGCAGTACTTC. Amino acid sequence: CASSETSPYEQYF. Drawing the rest from reference TRBV28 and TRBJ2-7, the complete variable domain is DVKVTQSSRYLVKRTGEKVFLECVQDMDHENMFWYRQDPGLGLRLIYFSYDVKMKEKGDIPEGYSVSREKKERFSLILESASTNQTSMYLCASSETSPYEQYFGPGTRLTVT.

This sequence joins TRBV6-5 and TRBJ2-7, with D possibly being TRBD2 (6 bases). The length of the CDR3 is 13 residues. CDR1 MNHEY and CDR2 SVGAGI come from the germline V gene. Trimming removed 5 bases from V and 3 bases from J, with 11 bases in between. The CDR3 nucleotides read TGTGCCAGCAGTCCCTTGCGGGGCTACGAGCAGTACTTC. Translated, it gives CASSPLRGYEQYF.

This chain connects TRBV27 to TRBJ2-1; TRBD2 matches at 11 bases. The trim removed 10 bases at V and 3 bases at J, leaving 11 bases unmatched. This CDR3 is built from 16 residues. Germline CDR1 is MNHEY and CDR2 is SMNVEV (reference sequence). The CDR3 sequence: CATLKRTSGGYNEQFF. The CDR3 DNA is TGTGCCACCCTAAAACGAACTAGCGGGGGCTACAATGAGCAGTTCTTC.

V and J are TRBV27 and TRBJ1-6; D perhaps matches TRBD1 (5 bases). Trimming cost V 2 bases and J 3 bases, with 8 bases left between them. This CDR3 comprises 15 residues. CDR1 and CDR2 from the germline V gene are MNHEY and SMNVEV (reference sequence). The CDR3 loop is CASSLEGDYNSPLHF. Written as DNA, the CDR3 is TGTGCCAGCAGTTTAGAAGGGGACTATAATTCACCCCTCCACTTT.

The chain combines TRBV25-1 with TRBJ1-4; 7 bases line up with TRBD1. Germline CDR1 reads MGHDK; CDR2 reads SYGVNS. Trimming removed 6 bases from V and 5 bases from J; junction bases left unmatched: 6. The CDR3 is 14 residues long. For the CDR3, the DNA is TGTGCCAGCAGCCTACAGGGGTCAAATGAAAAACTGTTTTTT. This translates into CASSLQGSNEKLFF.

The chain recombines TRBV6-6 with TRBJ2-7, with TRBD2 identical over 14 bases. The J segment lost 5 bases and the V segment lost 6 bases, leaving 6 bases of the junction unmatched. Looked up from germline, CDR1 is MNHNY and CDR2 is SVGAGI (reference sequence). The CDR3 has 15 amino acids. The CDR3 is CASSPGTSGRNEQYF. For the CDR3, the DNA is TGTGCCAGCAGCCCCGGGACTAGCGGGAGAAACGAGCAGTACTTC.

This clone showed up just once. The chain couples TRBV5-1 to TRBJ2-3; 11 nucleotides agree with TRBD2. This CDR3 is built from 16 residues. The trim removed 3 bases at V and 5 bases at J, leaving 8 bases unmatched. Germline V gives CDR1 SGHRS, CDR2 YFSETQ. CDR3 loop: CASSSPSGGWKDTQYF. The CDR3 nucleotides read TGCGCCAGCAGCTCCCCTAGCGGGGGGTGGAAAGATACGCAGTATTTT.

The chain couples TRBV28 to TRBJ2-1; TRBD1 is a possible D gene (6 bases). Germline V gene sequence: CDR1 MDHEN, CDR2 SYDVKM. Trimming cost V 4 bases and J 3 bases, with 13 bases left between them. This CDR3 region has 15 residues. CDR3 nucleotide sequence: TGTGCCAGCAGTTCTTTGAGGACAGTCTACAATGAGCAGTTCTTC. Translated, it gives CASSSLRTVYNEQFF.

The genes are TRBV5-1 and TRBJ1-2; 8 bases match TRBD1. There are 14 residues in the CDR3. Trimming removed 5 bases from V and 3 bases from J; junction bases left unmatched: 6. Germline V CDR1 and CDR2: SGHRS, YFSETQ. The CDR3: CASSQQGVDYGYTF. In DNA, the CDR3 is TGCGCCAGCAGTCAACAGGGGGTAGACTATGGCTACACCTTC.

In its sample, this clone was seen a few times. The chain combines TRBV5-6 with TRBJ2-5, with D maybe TRBD2 (7 bases). The V end was cut by 4 bases, the J end by 4 bases, with 23 bases between. Germline CDR1 SGHDT, CDR2 YYEEEE. The CDR3 sequence is 17 residues long. The CDR3 nucleotides read TGTGCCAGCAGCCCGTCTCGAGGGGGGGCCGTCCGAGAGACCCAGTACTTC. Amino acid sequence: CASSPSRGGAVRETQYF.

The chain employs TRBV18 and TRBJ1-1; no reliable D call. The CDR3 is 13 residues long. V was pared by 4 bases and J by 0 bases, with 6 bases between. CDR1 KGHSH and CDR2 LQKENI come from the germline V gene. In DNA, the CDR3 is TGTGCCAGCTCACGCGGTTTGAACACTGAAGCTTTCTTT. It codes for CASSRGLNTEAFF.

In DNA, the CDR3 is TGTGCCACCCAAGAGGCCAGGGCCAACTATGGCTACACCTTC. Amino acids: CATQEARANYGYTF. The rearrangement links TRBV10-3 to TRBJ1-2, with D possibly being TRBD1 (5 bases). V lost 10 bases to trimming and J lost 2 bases, with 17 bases between them. The CDR3 is made up of 14 amino acids. Germline values: CDR1 ENHRY, CDR2 SYGVKD.

In its sample, this clone was seen once. The V gene is TRBV3-1 (or the pseudogene TRBV3-2), the J gene TRBJ2-1; 8 nucleotides match TRBD2. There are 17 residues in the CDR3. The germline V gene has CDR1 LGHDT and CDR2 YNNKEL (reference sequence). The J segment lost 0 bases and the V segment lost 0 bases, leaving 4 bases of the junction unmatched. The CDR3 reads CASSQEPGGSSYNEQFF. CDR3 bases: TGTGCCAGCAGCCAAGAACCGGGAGGGAGCTCCTACAATGAGCAGTTCTTC.

The CDR3 DNA sequence: TGTGCCAGCAGCTTGAACCCGGACAGGGCGGCCTACGAGCAGTACTTC. The encoded protein is CASSLNPDRAAYEQYF. The chain is built from TRBV7-8 and TRBJ2-7; 8 nucleotides line up with TRBD1. Trimming cost V 3 bases and J 2 bases; bases outside gene matches: 9. CDR1 SGHVS and CDR2 FQNEAQ come from the germline V gene. The CDR3 contains 16 residues.

The V call is TRBV12-3 or TRBV12-4, the J call TRBJ1-6, with a weak D call TRBD1 (5 bases). This CDR3 spans 13 amino acids. The V end lost 6 bases, the J end lost 9 bases, and 12 bases lay between the germline ends. CDR3 amino acids: CASRRQFSSPLHF. CDR3 DNA: TGTGCCAGCAGGCGACAGTTTTCTTCACCCCTCCACTTT.

The J gene is TRBJ1-5, the V gene TRBV18; a possible D gene is TRBD1 (6 bases). The CDR3 length is 16 residues. Trimming pared 2 bases from V and 0 bases from J, leaving 11 bases between. Germline lookup yields CDR1 KGHSH and CDR2 LQKENI. CDR3 protein: CASSPGGADSNQPQHF. The CDR3 DNA reads TGTGCCAGCTCACCAGGGGGGGCCGATAGCAATCAGCCCCAGCATTTT.

The genes are TRBV2 and TRBJ1-5; 7 bases line up with TRBD1. The length of the CDR3 is 15 residues. The V segment lost 6 bases and the J segment 1 base; nucleotides outside the gene matches: 6. The germline CDR1 and CDR2 sequences are SNHLY and FYNNEI. The CDR3 spells CASREDRISNQPQHF. The CDR3 DNA follows: TGTGCCAGCAGGGAGGACAGGATAAGCAATCAGCCCCAGCATTTT.

The rearrangement joins TRBV27 to TRBJ1-1; 9 bases line up with TRBD1. V lost 6 bases, J lost 5 bases, and 10 bases stayed unmatched. The germline gives CDR1 MNHEY, CDR2 SMNVEV (reference sequence). The CDR3 covers 15 residues. The CDR3 sequence: CASSPVDRGGTEAFF. For the CDR3, the DNA is TGTGCCAGCAGCCCTGTGGACAGGGGAGGGACTGAAGCTTTCTTT.

This chain joins TRBV5-5 and TRBJ1-5; no reliable D call. In germline, CDR1 is SGHKS, CDR2 YYEKEE (reference sequence). There are 16 residues in the CDR3. The V and J ends lost 5 bases and 0 bases respectively, with 15 bases between them. The CDR3 region is CASSRTFALSNQPQHF. CDR3 in DNA: TGTGCCAGCAGTCGTACATTTGCCCTTAGCAATCAGCCCCAGCATTTT. Full variable domain (missing parts from reference TRBV5-5 and TRBJ1-5): DAGVTQSPTHLIKTRGQQVTLRCSPISGHKSVSWYQQVLGQGPQFIFQYYEKEERGRGNFPDRFSARQFPNYSSELNVNALLLGDSALYLCASSRTFALSNQPQHFGDGTRLSIL.

The chain joins TRBV6-5 to TRBJ2-7; weak D call: TRBD1 (5 bases). This CDR3 has 16 residues. Trimming took off 4 bases at V and 5 bases at J, with 21 bases between the two ends. Germline V gives CDR1 MNHEY, CDR2 SVGAGI. DNA of the CDR3: TGTGCCAGCAGTTCTACAGGTCCCAGGGCCTTCGACGAGCAGTACTTC. Encoded protein: CASSSTGPRAFDEQYF.

The V and J genes are TRBV24-1 and TRBJ2-2; 11 nucleotides agree with TRBD1. The length of the CDR3 is 16 residues. Trimming removed 2 bases from V and 5 bases from J; junction bases left unmatched: 3. Germline CDR1 is KGHDR and CDR2 is SFDVKD. The CDR3 region has the DNA TGTGCCACCAGTGATTGGACAGGGGGCGGTACCGGGGAGCTGTTTTTT. It yields the protein CATSDWTGGGTGELFF.